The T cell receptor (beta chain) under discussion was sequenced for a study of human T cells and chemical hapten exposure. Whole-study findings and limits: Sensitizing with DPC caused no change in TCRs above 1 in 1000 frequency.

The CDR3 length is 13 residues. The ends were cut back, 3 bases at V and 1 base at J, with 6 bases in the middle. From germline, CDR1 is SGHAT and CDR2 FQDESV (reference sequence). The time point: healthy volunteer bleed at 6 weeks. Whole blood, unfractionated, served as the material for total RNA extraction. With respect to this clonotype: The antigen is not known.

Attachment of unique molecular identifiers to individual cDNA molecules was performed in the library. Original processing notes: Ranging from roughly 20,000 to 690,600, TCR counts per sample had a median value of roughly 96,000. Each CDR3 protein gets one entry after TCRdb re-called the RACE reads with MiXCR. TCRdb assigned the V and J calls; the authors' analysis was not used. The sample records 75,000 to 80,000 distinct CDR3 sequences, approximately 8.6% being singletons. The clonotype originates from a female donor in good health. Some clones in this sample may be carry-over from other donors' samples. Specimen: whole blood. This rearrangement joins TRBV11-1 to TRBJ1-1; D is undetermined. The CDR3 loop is CASSFNANTEAFF. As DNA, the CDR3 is TGTGCCAGCAGCTTCAATGCGAACACTGAAGCTTTCTTT.